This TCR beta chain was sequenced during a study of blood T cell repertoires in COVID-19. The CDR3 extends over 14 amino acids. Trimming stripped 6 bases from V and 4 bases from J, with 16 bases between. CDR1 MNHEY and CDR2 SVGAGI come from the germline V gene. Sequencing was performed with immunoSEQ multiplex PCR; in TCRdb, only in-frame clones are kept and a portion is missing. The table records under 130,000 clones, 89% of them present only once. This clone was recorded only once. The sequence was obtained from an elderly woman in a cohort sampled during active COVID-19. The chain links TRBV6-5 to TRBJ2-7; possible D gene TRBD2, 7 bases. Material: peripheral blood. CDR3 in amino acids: CASSEGRGGYEQYF. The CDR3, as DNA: TGTGCCAGCAGCGAGGGAAGGGGGGGTTACGAGCAGTACTTC.